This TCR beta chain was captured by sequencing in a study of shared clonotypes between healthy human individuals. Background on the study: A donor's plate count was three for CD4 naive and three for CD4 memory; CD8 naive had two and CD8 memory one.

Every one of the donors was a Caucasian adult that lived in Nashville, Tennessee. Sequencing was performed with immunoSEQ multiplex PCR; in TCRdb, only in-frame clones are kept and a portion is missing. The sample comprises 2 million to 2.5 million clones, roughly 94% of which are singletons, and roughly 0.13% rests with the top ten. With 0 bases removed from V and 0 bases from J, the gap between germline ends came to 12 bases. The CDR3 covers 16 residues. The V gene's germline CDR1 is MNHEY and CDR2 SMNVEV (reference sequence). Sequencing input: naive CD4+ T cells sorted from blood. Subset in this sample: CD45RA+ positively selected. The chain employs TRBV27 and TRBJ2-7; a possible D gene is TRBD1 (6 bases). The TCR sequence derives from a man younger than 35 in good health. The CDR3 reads CASSLSITGFSYEQYF. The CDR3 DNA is TGTGCCAGCAGTTTATCGATAACAGGGTTCTCCTACGAGCAGTACTTC.